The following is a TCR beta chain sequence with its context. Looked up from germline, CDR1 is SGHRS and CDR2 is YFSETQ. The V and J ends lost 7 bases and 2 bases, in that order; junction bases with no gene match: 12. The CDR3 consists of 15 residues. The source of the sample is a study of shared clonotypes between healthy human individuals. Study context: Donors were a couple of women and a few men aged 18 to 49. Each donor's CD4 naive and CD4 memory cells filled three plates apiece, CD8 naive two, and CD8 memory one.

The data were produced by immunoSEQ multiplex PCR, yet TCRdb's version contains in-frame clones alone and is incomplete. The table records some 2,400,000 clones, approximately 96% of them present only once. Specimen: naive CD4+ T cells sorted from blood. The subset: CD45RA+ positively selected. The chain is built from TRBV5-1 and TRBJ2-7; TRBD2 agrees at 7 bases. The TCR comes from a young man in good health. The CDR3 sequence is CASSQGGGVAYEQYF. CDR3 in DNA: TGCGCCAGCTCCCAAGGTGGGGGGGTCGCCTACGAGCAGTACTTC.